This T cell receptor beta chain is drawn from a study of CD8 T cells in Susac syndrome. Reverse transcription of roughly 0.5 to 1 ug RNA used random hexamers. A multiplex approach, immunoSEQ multiplex PCR, amplified TCR beta CDR3 across 54 Vbeta and 13 Jbeta. Via MiXCR, TCRdb re-called the immunoSEQ multiplex PCR reads, giving one row per CDR3 protein. The sample carries roughly 200,000 distinct CDR3 sequences, about 93% recorded once. From blood CD8+ and CD4+ T cells, the TCR beta chain was sequenced. Healthy donors were controls matched for age and sex. TEMRA cells were FACS-enriched, with CD8+ and CD4+ T cells isolated negatively. This clonotype was obtained from a human donor in good health. Sequenced input: CD4+ T cells from PBMCs.

Here the CDR3 DNA reads TGCGCCAGCAGCCTTGAGGGGGCCCCAGATACGCAGTATTTT. This codes for CASSLEGAPDTQYF. This chain joins TRBV5-1 and TRBJ2-3, with 7 positions matching TRBD1. Trimming removed 4 bases from V and 4 bases from J; junction bases left unmatched: 6. The germline V gene encodes CDR1 SGHRS and CDR2 YFSETQ. The CDR3 extends over 14 amino acids.